Included here is one T cell receptor (beta chain) sequence, with context. Its target is unknown. The V gene lost 6 bases and the J gene lost 5 bases, with 16 bases spanning the gap. This CDR3 region has 14 residues. Germline V gene data show CDR1 as MNHEY and CDR2 as SVGEGT. This entry belongs to a study of blood T cells in healthy people across ages. Study conclusions and caveats: TCR beta diversity, measured per million T cells, fell in a roughly linear way with age.

The study drew donors from healthy Caucasian individuals in Russia aged roughly 6 to 95. The second PCR ran roughly 7 to 12 cycles with a sample-barcoded 5' primer and J-beta primers. TCRdb processed the 5' RACE reads anew with MiXCR; each CDR3 protein has one entry. The sample lists roughly 730,000 distinct CDR3 sequences; around three fifths were seen once. The clonotype comes from a man aged 40-49 years in good health. The V gene is TRBV6-2 or TRBV6-3, the J gene TRBJ2-5, with a weak D call TRBD2 (5 bases). Sample: blood. The CDR3 DNA reads as TGTGCCAGCAGGGAACCGGGGTCCCCGGAGACCCAGTACTTC. The encoded protein is CASREPGSPETQYF.